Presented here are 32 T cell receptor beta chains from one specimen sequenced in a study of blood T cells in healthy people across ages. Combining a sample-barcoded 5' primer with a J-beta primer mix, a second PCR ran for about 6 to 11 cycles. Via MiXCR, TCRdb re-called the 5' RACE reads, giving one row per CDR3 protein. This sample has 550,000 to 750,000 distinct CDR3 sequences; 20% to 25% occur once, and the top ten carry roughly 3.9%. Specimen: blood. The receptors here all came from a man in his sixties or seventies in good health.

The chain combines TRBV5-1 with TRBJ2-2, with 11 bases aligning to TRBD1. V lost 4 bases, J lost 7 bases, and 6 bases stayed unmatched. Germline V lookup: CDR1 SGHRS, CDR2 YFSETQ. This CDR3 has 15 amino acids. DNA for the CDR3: TGCGCCAGCAGCCTGGACAGGGGGCCTGGCGGGGAGCTGTTTTTT. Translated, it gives CASSLDRGPGGELFF.

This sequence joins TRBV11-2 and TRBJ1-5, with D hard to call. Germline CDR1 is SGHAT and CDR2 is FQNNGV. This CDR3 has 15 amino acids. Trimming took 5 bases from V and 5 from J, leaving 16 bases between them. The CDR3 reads CASSQGRYGDQPQHF. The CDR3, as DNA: TGTGCCAGCAGCCAAGGGAGGTATGGGGATCAGCCCCAGCATTTT.

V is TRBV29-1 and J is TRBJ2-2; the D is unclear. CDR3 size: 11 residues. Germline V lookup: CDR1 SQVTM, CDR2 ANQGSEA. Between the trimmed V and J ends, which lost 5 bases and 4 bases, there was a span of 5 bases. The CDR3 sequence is CSVTTTGELFF. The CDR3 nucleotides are TGCAGCGTTACCACCACCGGGGAGCTGTTTTTT.

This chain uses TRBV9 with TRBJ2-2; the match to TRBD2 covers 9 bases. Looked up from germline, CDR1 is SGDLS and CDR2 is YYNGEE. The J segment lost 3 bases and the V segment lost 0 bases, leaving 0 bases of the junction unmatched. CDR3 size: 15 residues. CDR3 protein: CASSVVAGDTGELFF. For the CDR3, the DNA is TGTGCCAGCAGCGTAGTAGCGGGGGACACCGGGGAGCTGTTTTTT. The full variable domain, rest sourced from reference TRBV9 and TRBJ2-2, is DSGVTQTPKHLITATGQRVTLRCSPRSGDLSVYWYQQSLDQGLQFLIQYYNGEERAKGNILERFSAQQFPDLHSELNLSSLELGDSALYFCASSVVAGDTGELFFGEGSRLTVL.

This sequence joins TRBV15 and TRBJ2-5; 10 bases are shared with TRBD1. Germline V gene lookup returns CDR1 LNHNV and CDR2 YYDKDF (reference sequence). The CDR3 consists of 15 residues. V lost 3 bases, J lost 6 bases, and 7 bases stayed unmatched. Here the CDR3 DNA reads TGTGCCACCAGCAGGGCGGGACAGGGGTTACAGACCCAGTACTTC. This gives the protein CATSRAGQGLQTQYF. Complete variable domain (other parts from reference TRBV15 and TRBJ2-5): DAMVIQNPRYQVTQFGKPVTLSCSQTLNHNVMYWYQQKSSQAPKLLFHYYDKDFNNEADTPDNFQSRRPNTSFCFLDIRSPGLGDTAMYLCATSRAGQGLQTQYFGPGTRLLVL.

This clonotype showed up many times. The CDR3, as DNA: TGTGCCAGCAGCTTAATGAAGGCCTCCTACGAGCAGTACTTC. It specifies CASSLMKASYEQYF. This chain uses TRBV7-2 with TRBJ2-7, with D hard to call. The CDR3 has 14 amino acids. The germline V gene encodes CDR1 SGHTA and CDR2 FQGNSA. Trimming removed 2 bases from V and 0 bases from J, with 8 bases in between.

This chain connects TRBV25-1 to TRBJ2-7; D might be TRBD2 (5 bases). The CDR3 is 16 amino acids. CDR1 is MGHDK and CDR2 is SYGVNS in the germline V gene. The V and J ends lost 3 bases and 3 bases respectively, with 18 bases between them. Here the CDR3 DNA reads TGTGCCAGCAGTGACTCTGGCGGGCGGACGTACTACGAGCAGTACTTC. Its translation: CASSDSGGRTYYEQYF.

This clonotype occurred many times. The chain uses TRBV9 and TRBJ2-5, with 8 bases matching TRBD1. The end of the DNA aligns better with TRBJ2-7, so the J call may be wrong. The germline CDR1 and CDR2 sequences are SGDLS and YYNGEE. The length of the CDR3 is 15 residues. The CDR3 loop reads CASSVEPQGVVEQYF. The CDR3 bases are TGTGCCAGCAGCGTAGAGCCACAGGGGGTGGTCGAGCAGTACTTC.

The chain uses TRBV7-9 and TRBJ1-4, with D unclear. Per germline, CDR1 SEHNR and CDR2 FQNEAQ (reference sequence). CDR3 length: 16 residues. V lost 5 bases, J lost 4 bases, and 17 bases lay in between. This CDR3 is CASSNEVNRGNEKLFF. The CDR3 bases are TGTGCCAGCAGCAACGAAGTTAATCGGGGTAATGAAAAACTGTTTTTT. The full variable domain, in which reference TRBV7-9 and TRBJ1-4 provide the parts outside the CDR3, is DTGVSQNPRHKITKRGQNVTFRCDPISEHNRLYWYRQTLGQGPEFLTYFQNEAQLEKSRLLSDRFSAERPKGSFSTLEIQRTEQGDSAMYLCASSNEVNRGNEKLFFGSGTQLSVL.

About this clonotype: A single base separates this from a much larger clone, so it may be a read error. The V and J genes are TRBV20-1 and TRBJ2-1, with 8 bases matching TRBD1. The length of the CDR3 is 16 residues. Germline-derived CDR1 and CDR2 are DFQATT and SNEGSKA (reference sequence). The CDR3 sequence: CSARAGQASSYDEQFF. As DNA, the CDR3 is TGCAGTGCTAGAGCGGGACAGGCCAGCTCCTACGATGAGCAGTTCTTC.

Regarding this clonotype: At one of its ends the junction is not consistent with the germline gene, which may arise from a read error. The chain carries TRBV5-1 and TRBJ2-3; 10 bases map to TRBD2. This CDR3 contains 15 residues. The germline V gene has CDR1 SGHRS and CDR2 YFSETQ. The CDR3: CASSTTTKIAGGRDF. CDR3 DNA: TGCGCCAGCAGCACGACTACTAAGATAGCGGGAGGCCGAGATTTT.

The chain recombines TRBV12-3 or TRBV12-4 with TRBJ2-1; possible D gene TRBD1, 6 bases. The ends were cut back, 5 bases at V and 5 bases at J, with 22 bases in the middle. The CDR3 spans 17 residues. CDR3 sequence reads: CASSRLTGLSLDNEQFF. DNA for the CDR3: TGTGCCAGCAGTAGACTGACAGGTCTCTCCCTAGACAATGAGCAGTTCTTC.

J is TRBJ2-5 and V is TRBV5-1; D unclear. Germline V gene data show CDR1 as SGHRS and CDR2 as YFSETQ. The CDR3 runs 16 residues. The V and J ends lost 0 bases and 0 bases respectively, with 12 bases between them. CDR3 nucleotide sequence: TGCGCCAGCAGCTTGGGGGTCGCAGACAACCAAGAGACCCAGTACTTC. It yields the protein CASSLGVADNQETQYF.

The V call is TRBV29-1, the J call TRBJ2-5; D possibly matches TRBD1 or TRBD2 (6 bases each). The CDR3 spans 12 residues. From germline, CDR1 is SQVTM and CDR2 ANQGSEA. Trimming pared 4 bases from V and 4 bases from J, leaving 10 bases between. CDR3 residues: CSVGRGGETQYF. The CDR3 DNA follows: TGCAGCGTTGGCAGGGGAGGAGAGACCCAGTACTTC.

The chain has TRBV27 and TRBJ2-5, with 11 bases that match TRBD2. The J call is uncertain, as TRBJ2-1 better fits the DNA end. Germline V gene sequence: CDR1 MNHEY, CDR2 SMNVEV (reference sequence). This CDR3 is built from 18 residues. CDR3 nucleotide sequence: TGTGCCAGCAGTTTATGGGTCCCTAGCGGGAGGTCCTCGGATGAGCAGTTCTTC. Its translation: CASSLWVPSGRSSDEQFF.

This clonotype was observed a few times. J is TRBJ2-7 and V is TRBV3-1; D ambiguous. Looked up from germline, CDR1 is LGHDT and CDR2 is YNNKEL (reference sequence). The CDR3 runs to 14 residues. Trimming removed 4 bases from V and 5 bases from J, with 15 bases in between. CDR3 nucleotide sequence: TGTGCCAGCAGCCCGGGTCCAAGAGAGGACGAGCAGTACTTC. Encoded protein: CASSPGPREDEQYF.

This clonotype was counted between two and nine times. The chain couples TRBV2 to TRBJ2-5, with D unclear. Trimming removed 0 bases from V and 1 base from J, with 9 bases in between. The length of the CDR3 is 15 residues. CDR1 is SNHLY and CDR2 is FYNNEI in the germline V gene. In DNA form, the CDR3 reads TGTGCCAGCAGTGAAGCGTATGAGGCCCAAGAGACCCAGTACTTC. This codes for CASSEAYEAQETQYF. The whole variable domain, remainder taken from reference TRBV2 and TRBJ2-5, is EPEVTQTPSHQVTQMGQEVILRCVPISNHLYFYWYRQILGQKVEFLVSFYNNEISEKSEIFDDQFSVERPDGSNFTLKIRSTKLEDSAMYFCASSEAYEAQETQYFGPGTRLLVL.

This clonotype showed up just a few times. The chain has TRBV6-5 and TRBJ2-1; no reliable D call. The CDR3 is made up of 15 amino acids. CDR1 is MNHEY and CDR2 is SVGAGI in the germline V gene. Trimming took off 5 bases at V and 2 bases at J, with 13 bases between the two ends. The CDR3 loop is CASSIDPNTYNEQFF. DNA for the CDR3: TGTGCCAGCAGTATTGACCCGAACACCTACAATGAGCAGTTCTTC.

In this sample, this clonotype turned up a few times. The DNA of the CDR3 is TGTGCCAGCAGTTACAGGACAGGGAGAGGTGAGCAGTTCTTC. Translating it yields CASSYRTGRGEQFF. J is TRBJ2-1 and V is TRBV6-5; TRBD1 aligns across 8 bases. The CDR3 has 14 residues. The V and J ends lost 2 bases and 9 bases, in that order; junction bases with no gene match: 6. In germline, CDR1 is MNHEY, CDR2 SVGAGI.

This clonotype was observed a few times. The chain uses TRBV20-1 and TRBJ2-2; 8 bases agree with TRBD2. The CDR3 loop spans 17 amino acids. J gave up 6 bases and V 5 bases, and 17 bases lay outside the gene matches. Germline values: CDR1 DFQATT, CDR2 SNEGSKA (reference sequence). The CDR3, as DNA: TGCAGTGCTGATCTCCTCCCCGGGGGGGAAGGCGCCGGGGAGCTGTTTTTT. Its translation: CSADLLPGGEGAGELFF.

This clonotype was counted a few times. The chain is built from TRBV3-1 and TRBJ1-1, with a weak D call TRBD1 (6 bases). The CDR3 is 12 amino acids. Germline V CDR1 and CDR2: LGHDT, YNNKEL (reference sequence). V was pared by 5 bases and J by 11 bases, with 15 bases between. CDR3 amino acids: CASSDGTMGAFF. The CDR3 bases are TGTGCCAGCAGCGACGGGACAATGGGGGCTTTCTTT.

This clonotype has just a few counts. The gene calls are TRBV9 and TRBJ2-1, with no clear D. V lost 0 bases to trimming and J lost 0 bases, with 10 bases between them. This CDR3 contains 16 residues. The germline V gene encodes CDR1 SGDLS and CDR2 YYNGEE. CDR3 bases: TGTGCCAGCAGCGTAGGGGTCGAGAGCTCCTACAATGAGCAGTTCTTC. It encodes CASSVGVESSYNEQFF. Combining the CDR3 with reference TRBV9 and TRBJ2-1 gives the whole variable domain DSGVTQTPKHLITATGQRVTLRCSPRSGDLSVYWYQQSLDQGLQFLIQYYNGEERAKGNILERFSAQQFPDLHSELNLSSLELGDSALYFCASSVGVESSYNEQFFGPGTRLTVL.

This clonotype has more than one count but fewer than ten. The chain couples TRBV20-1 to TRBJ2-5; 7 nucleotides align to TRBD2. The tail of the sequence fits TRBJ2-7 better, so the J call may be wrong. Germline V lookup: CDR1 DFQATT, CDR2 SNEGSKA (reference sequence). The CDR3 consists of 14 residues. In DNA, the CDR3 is TGCAGTGCTAGAGACCAGACTAGCACCTACGAGCAGTACTTC. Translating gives CSARDQTSTYEQYF.

The CDR3 DNA reads as TGCAGCGTTGAAGGGGGGACCACCCTACCAGATACGCAGTATTTT. It is translated as CSVEGGTTLPDTQYF. The rearrangement links TRBV29-1 to TRBJ2-3, with D perhaps TRBD1 or TRBD2 (5 bases each). The V end was cut by 1 base, the J end by 4 bases, with 15 bases between. The CDR3 runs 15 residues. Germline V gene lookup returns CDR1 SQVTM and CDR2 ANQGSEA.

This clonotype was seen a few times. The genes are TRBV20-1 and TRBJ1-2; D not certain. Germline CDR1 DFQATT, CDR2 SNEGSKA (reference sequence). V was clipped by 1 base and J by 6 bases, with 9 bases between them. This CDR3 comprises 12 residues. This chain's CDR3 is CSARVMGNGYTF. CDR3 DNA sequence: TGCAGTGCTAGAGTTATGGGGAATGGCTACACCTTC.

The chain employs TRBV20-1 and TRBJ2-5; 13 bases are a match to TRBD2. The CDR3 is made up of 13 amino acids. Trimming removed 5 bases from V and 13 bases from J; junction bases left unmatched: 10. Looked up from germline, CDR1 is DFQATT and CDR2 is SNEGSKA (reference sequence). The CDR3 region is CSAAGTSGTLTYF. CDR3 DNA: TGCAGTGCTGCCGGGACTAGCGGGACCCTCACGTACTTC.

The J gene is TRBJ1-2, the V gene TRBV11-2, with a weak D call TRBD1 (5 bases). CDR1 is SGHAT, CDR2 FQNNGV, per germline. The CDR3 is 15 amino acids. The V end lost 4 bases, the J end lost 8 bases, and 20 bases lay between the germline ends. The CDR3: CASSSRGDVIRGYTF. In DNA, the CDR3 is TGTGCCAGCAGCTCCCGTGGGGACGTTATACGGGGCTACACCTTC. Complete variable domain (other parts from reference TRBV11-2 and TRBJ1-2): EAGVAQSPRYKIIEKRQSVAFWCNPISGHATLYWYQQILGQGPKLLIQFQNNGVVDDSQLPKDRFSAERLKGVDSTLKIQPAKLEDSAVYLCASSSRGDVIRGYTFGSGTRLTVV.

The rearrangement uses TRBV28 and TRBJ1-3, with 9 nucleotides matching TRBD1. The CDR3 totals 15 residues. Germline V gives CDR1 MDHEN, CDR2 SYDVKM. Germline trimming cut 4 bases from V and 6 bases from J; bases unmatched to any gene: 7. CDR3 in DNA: TGTGCCAGCAGTTCGGGACAGGGTAATGAAAACACCATATATTTT. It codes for CASSSGQGNENTIYF.

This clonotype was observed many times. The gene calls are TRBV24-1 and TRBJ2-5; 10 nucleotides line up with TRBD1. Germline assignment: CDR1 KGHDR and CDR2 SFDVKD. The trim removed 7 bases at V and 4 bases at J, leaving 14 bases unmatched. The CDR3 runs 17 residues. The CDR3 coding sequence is TGTGCCACCAGGAACCCGGGACAGGGGCACATGGCAGAGACCCAGTACTTC. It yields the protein CATRNPGQGHMAETQYF.

CDR3 DNA: TGTGCCAGCAGCGTAGCTCCACTAGCGGGAGGCGATGAGCAGTTCTTC. Translation: CASSVAPLAGGDEQFF. The gene calls are TRBV9 and TRBJ2-1; 12 bases map to TRBD2. This CDR3 contains 16 residues. With 0 bases clipped from V and 8 bases from J, the junction kept 6 bases outside the gene matches. Looked up from germline, CDR1 is SGDLS and CDR2 is YYNGEE.

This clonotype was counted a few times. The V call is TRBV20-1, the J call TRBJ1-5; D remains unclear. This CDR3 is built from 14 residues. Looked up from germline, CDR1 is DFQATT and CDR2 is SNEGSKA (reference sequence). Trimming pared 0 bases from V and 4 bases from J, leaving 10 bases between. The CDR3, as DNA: TGCAGTGCTAGAGAGGTAGACGGGAATCAGCCCCAGCATTTT. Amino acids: CSAREVDGNQPQHF.

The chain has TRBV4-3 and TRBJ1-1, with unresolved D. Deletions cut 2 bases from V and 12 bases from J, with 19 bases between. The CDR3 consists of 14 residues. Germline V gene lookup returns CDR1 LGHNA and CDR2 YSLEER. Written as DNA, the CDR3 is TGCGCCAGCAGCCAACGATATGACAAAGGCGAGACTTTCTTT. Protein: CASSQRYDKGETFF.